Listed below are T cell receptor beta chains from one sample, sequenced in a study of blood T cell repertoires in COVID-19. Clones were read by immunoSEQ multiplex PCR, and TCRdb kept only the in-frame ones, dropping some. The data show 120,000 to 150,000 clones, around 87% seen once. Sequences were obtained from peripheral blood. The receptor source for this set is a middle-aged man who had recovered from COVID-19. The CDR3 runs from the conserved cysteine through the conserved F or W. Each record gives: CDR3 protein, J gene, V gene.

cdr3_aa: CATAGGLPYEQYF
j_call: TRBJ2-7
v_call: TRBV10-3

cdr3_aa: CASGLQALGTEAFF
j_call: TRBJ1-1
v_call: TRBV12-5

cdr3_aa: CASSQDTVTQETQYF
j_call: TRBJ2-5
v_call: TRBV14

cdr3_aa: CASSLDVRNTEAFF
j_call: TRBJ1-1
v_call: TRBV5-6

cdr3_aa: CASSLVPRVQETQYF
j_call: TRBJ2-5
v_call: TRBV7-2

cdr3_aa: CASSQDETGLASPLHF
j_call: TRBJ1-6
v_call: TRBV3-1/TRBV3-2

cdr3_aa: CASSESRGAYGYTF
j_call: TRBJ1-2
v_call: TRBV10-2

cdr3_aa: CASSDYRVGDYGYTF
j_call: TRBJ1-2
v_call: TRBV2

cdr3_aa: CASSSRTGRNEQFF
j_call: TRBJ2-1
v_call: TRBV2

cdr3_aa: CATSRDSQAIYGYTF
j_call: TRBJ1-2
v_call: TRBV15

cdr3_aa: CVTSGQYNEQFF
j_call: TRBJ2-1
v_call: TRBV7-8

cdr3_aa: CASSLGWGLNQPQHF
j_call: TRBJ1-5
v_call: TRBV5-6

cdr3_aa: CASSRGPTNTGELFF
j_call: TRBJ2-2
v_call: TRBV9

cdr3_aa: CASSLDRTNEKLFF
j_call: TRBJ1-4
v_call: TRBV5-6

cdr3_aa: CASSLDWDRYEQYF
j_call: TRBJ2-7
v_call: TRBV5-5

cdr3_aa: CASSLTGGFGYTF
j_call: TRBJ1-2
v_call: TRBV5-6

cdr3_aa: CASSQLGLAGGQETQYF
j_call: TRBJ2-5
v_call: TRBV3-1/TRBV3-2

cdr3_aa: CASSEGQFHEQYF
j_call: TRBJ2-7
v_call: TRBV6-1

cdr3_aa: CASSPEGWTGSPNYGYTF
j_call: TRBJ1-2
v_call: TRBV7-6

cdr3_aa: CASSVAVAGEKLFF
j_call: TRBJ1-4
v_call: TRBV9

cdr3_aa: CAWTVSRTGGSPLHF
j_call: TRBJ1-6
v_call: TRBV30

cdr3_aa: CASRQGNQPQHF
j_call: TRBJ1-5
v_call: TRBV19

cdr3_aa: CASSGQGGQPQHF
j_call: TRBJ1-5
v_call: TRBV19

cdr3_aa: CASSPLRGNTEAFF
j_call: TRBJ1-1
v_call: TRBV3-1/TRBV3-2

cdr3_aa: CASAPYAGTNEKLFF
j_call: TRBJ1-4
v_call: TRBV5-1

cdr3_aa: CASSQSADTQYF
j_call: TRBJ2-3
v_call: TRBV14

cdr3_aa: CASSSGNQETQYF
j_call: TRBJ2-5
v_call: TRBV28

cdr3_aa: CASSFGDLNTEAFF
j_call: TRBJ1-1
v_call: TRBV27